A single sample gave rise to the 5 T cell receptor beta chains below, sequenced in a study of blood T cell dynamics during melanoma immunotherapy. This sample's time point: pre-treatment baseline. Measured with immunoSEQ multiplex PCR; TCRdb has only the in-frame clones, and not every one. The repertoire includes some 10,000 clones, almost 85% of them detected once, and roughly 15% sits in the top ten. The sequencing used blood, collected from a patient treated with checkpoint blockade. These receptors were taken from a human donor with melanoma.

This clone was counted a few times. The chain joins TRBV2 to TRBJ1-5; perhaps TRBD1 as D (5 bases). The CDR3 is 14 amino acids. V was pared by 4 bases and J by 2 bases, with 9 bases between. Germline CDR1 reads SNHLY; CDR2 reads FYNNEI. DNA for the CDR3: TGTGCCAGCAGTGGGGGCAGGGGCAATCAGCCCCAGCATTTT. The encoded protein is CASSGGRGNQPQHF.

The chain has TRBV2 and TRBJ2-2, with 9 bases lining up with TRBD1. This CDR3 contains 16 residues. Germline trimming cut 2 bases from V and 6 bases from J; bases unmatched to any gene: 7. Germline V lookup: CDR1 SNHLY, CDR2 FYNNEI. The CDR3 DNA follows: TGTGCCAGCAGTGAATTCGGGACAGGGAGCCCCGGGGAGCTGTTTTTT. This translates into CASSEFGTGSPGELFF.

This clone appeared a single time. The chain links TRBV7-3 to TRBJ2-3, with D hard to call. V lost 6 bases and J lost 3, with 13 bases in between. CDR3 size: 14 residues. Germline V gene sequence: CDR1 SGHTA, CDR2 FQGTGA. The CDR3 loop reads CASSPGPWTDTQYF. The CDR3 coding sequence is TGTGCCAGCAGTCCCGGACCGTGGACAGATACGCAGTATTTT.

The chain is built from TRBV19 and TRBJ1-3; D ambiguous. Germline V gene lookup returns CDR1 LNHDA and CDR2 SQIVND (reference sequence). The CDR3 has 13 residues. The CDR3 DNA sequence: TGTGCTACCCAAGGACGGGGTGGAAACACCATATATTTT. Protein sequence: CATQGRGGNTIYF.

V and J are TRBV19 and TRBJ2-1; perhaps TRBD2 as D (5 bases). The length of the CDR3 is 16 residues. V lost 0 bases to trimming and J lost 1 base, with 10 bases between them. Germline CDR1 is LNHDA and CDR2 is SQIVND (reference sequence). Here the CDR3 reads CASSIESGISYNEQFF. CDR3 nucleotide sequence: TGTGCCAGTAGTATAGAATCGGGGATATCCTACAATGAGCAGTTCTTC.